Listed below are T cell receptor beta chains from one sample, sequenced in a study of blood T cell repertoires in COVID-19. Assay used: immunoSEQ multiplex PCR; TCRdb lists only in-frame clones, some missing. The sample records about 82,000 clones, approximately 82% being singletons. Sequencing was carried out using peripheral blood. The receptors derive from a woman between 55 and 75 years old with acute or convalescent COVID-19. Each CDR3 is given with its conserved first and last residue. The order of the fields is J gene, clone size, V gene, D gene, CDR3 DNA, CDR3 protein. A D gene is named only where the DNA matches it firmly. Only some rows state a clone size, as once, few, many or a class for expanded clones.

j_gene: TRBJ2-1
abundance: .
v_gene: TRBV30
d_gene: .
CDR3nt: TGTGCCTGGAGTGTAACTGCCTCCCCCTACAATGAGCAGTTCTTC
CDR3aa: CAWSVTASPYNEQFF

j_gene: TRBJ1-2
abundance: .
v_gene: TRBV9
d_gene: TRBD1
CDR3nt: TGTGCCAGCAGCGGGGACAGGAACTATGGCTACACCTTC
CDR3aa: CASSGDRNYGYTF

j_gene: TRBJ2-2
abundance: .
v_gene: TRBV30
d_gene: .
CDR3nt: TGTGCCTGGAGTCCAACTAGGACCGGGGAGCTGTTTTTT
CDR3aa: CAWSPTRTGELFF

j_gene: TRBJ1-6
abundance: .
v_gene: TRBV7-2
d_gene: TRBD1
CDR3nt: TGTGCCAGCAGCAAACCGGGACAGGGTGGTTCACCCCTCCACTTT
CDR3aa: CASSKPGQGGSPLHF

j_gene: TRBJ2-1
abundance: .
v_gene: TRBV2
d_gene: TRBD2
CDR3nt: TGTGCCAGCACGGCGGGGGGGTTAGAGGTGTTCTTC
CDR3aa: CASTAGGLEVFF

j_gene: TRBJ1-2
abundance: few
v_gene: TRBV19
d_gene: .
CDR3nt: TGTGCCAGTGCGGTGAGGGCCGGGACACAACTGGACTATGGCTACACCTTC
CDR3aa: CASAVRAGTQLDYGYTF

j_gene: TRBJ2-5
abundance: .
v_gene: TRBV5-1
d_gene: TRBD2
CDR3nt: TGCGCCAGCAGCTTACTAGCGGGGGGGTTCCAAGAGACCCAGTACTTC
CDR3aa: CASSLLAGGFQETQYF

j_gene: TRBJ1-5
abundance: .
v_gene: TRBV27
d_gene: .
CDR3nt: TGTGCCAGCAGCTCCTCCTCCGGGGAGGTTGTGTGGCCCCAGCATTTT
CDR3aa: CASSSSSGEVVWPQHF

j_gene: TRBJ1-6
abundance: .
v_gene: TRBV25-1
d_gene: .
CDR3nt: TGTGCCAGCAGTGACAGGGGTCACTCACCCCTCCACTTT
CDR3aa: CASSDRGHSPLHF

j_gene: TRBJ1-3
abundance: once
v_gene: TRBV6-6
d_gene: .
CDR3nt: TGTGCCAGCAGTTATGGCCAGGGCTCTGGAAACACCATATATTTT
CDR3aa: CASSYGQGSGNTIYF

j_gene: TRBJ1-1
abundance: .
v_gene: TRBV5-4
d_gene: TRBD1
CDR3nt: TGTGCCAGCAGCTACCCCGGGACAGGGAGCACTGAAGCTTTCTTT
CDR3aa: CASSYPGTGSTEAFF

j_gene: TRBJ2-1
abundance: .
v_gene: TRBV20-1
d_gene: .
CDR3nt: TGCAGTGCTCGTCTCCACAATGAGCAGTTCTTC
CDR3aa: CSARLHNEQFF

j_gene: TRBJ1-1
abundance: few
v_gene: TRBV6-1
d_gene: .
CDR3nt: TGTGCCAGCAGTGAACTCGGACAGCTGGGGAACACTGAAGCTTTCTTT
CDR3aa: CASSELGQLGNTEAFF

j_gene: TRBJ2-4
abundance: .
v_gene: TRBV6-2/TRBV6-3
d_gene: TRBD2
CDR3nt: TGTGCCAGCAGTGAGACTAGCGGGGGGGCGTCGGCCAAAAACATTCAGTACTTC
CDR3aa: CASSETSGGASAKNIQYF

j_gene: TRBJ2-1
abundance: .
v_gene: TRBV29-1
d_gene: TRBD1
CDR3nt: TGCAGCGTTGGCCGGGGACAGGGGAATGAGCAGTTCTTC
CDR3aa: CSVGRGQGNEQFF

j_gene: TRBJ1-5
abundance: .
v_gene: TRBV12-2
d_gene: .
CDR3nt: TGTGCAAGGGAAGATTTACAGGATCCGGGCCAGCCCCAGCATTTT
CDR3aa: CAREDLQDPGQPQHF

j_gene: TRBJ2-5
abundance: .
v_gene: TRBV27
d_gene: TRBD2
CDR3nt: TGTGCCAGCCGTCAGCTGGGAGGGGACCAAGAGACCCAGTACTTC
CDR3aa: CASRQLGGDQETQYF

j_gene: TRBJ1-4
abundance: .
v_gene: TRBV5-1
d_gene: TRBD1
CDR3nt: TGCGCCAGCAGCTACTCCGTGACAGGGGGCAATGAAAAACTGTTTTTT
CDR3aa: CASSYSVTGGNEKLFF

j_gene: TRBJ1-5
abundance: .
v_gene: TRBV7-9
d_gene: .
CDR3nt: TGTGCCAGCAGCTCCCATGTTAGGACGGGGCAGCCCCAGCATTTT
CDR3aa: CASSSHVRTGQPQHF

j_gene: TRBJ1-3
abundance: few
v_gene: TRBV6-5
d_gene: .
CDR3nt: TGTGCCAGCACCAGGGCGGTTGCGGGAAACACCATATATTTT
CDR3aa: CASTRAVAGNTIYF